This is a list of T cell receptor beta chains from one sample in a study of blood T cell repertoires in COVID-19. Sequenced by immunoSEQ multiplex PCR; TCRdb stores in-frame clones only, minus some. The table shows roughly 150,000 clones, with more than 75% occurring only once. The material sequenced was peripheral blood. All receptors come from a man in his sixties who had recovered from COVID-19. Both conserved end residues are part of each CDR3. The D gene is left open where the match is weak. Rows may omit the clone size; those that give it use once, few, many or a size class.

clone_size: NA; v_call: TRBV18; d_call: TRBD2; j_call: TRBJ2-7; cdr3_nt: TGTGCCAGCTCACCATCCCGACTGGGTAGCGGGTCCTACGAGCAGTACTTC; cdr3_aa: CASSPSRLGSGSYEQYF
clone_size: NA; v_call: TRBV28; d_call: NA; j_call: TRBJ1-4; cdr3_nt: TGTGCCAGCAGTTCCCCCGGGACACCGAATGAAAAACTGTTTTTT; cdr3_aa: CASSSPGTPNEKLFF
clone_size: NA; v_call: TRBV3-1/TRBV3-2; d_call: NA; j_call: TRBJ1-2; cdr3_nt: TGTGCCAGCAGTCCTATGTCGATGACTTATGGCTACACCTTC; cdr3_aa: CASSPMSMTYGYTF
clone_size: NA; v_call: TRBV4-3; d_call: NA; j_call: TRBJ2-5; cdr3_nt: TGCGCCAGCAGCCAAGATCTAGCCAGGTCCCAAGAGACCCAGTACTTC; cdr3_aa: CASSQDLARSQETQYF
clone_size: NA; v_call: TRBV3-1/TRBV3-2; d_call: TRBD1; j_call: TRBJ1-1; cdr3_nt: TGTGCCAGCAGCCGGGACGGACAGGGTGACACTGAAGCTTTCTTT; cdr3_aa: CASSRDGQGDTEAFF
clone_size: NA; v_call: TRBV10-3; d_call: NA; j_call: TRBJ2-2; cdr3_nt: TGTGCCATCAGCCCGACTGGCTACACCGGGGAGCTGTTTTTT; cdr3_aa: CAISPTGYTGELFF
clone_size: NA; v_call: TRBV19; d_call: NA; j_call: TRBJ2-1; cdr3_nt: TGTGCCAGTAGTCCCGGGACTCCGTCCTACTATGAGCAGTTCTTC; cdr3_aa: CASSPGTPSYYEQFF
clone_size: NA; v_call: TRBV11-2; d_call: TRBD1; j_call: TRBJ2-7; cdr3_nt: TGTGCCAGCAGCACACGAGGGGCGGGACAGGCTCTCAACGAGCAGTACTTC; cdr3_aa: CASSTRGAGQALNEQYF
clone_size: NA; v_call: TRBV6-6; d_call: TRBD2; j_call: TRBJ2-5; cdr3_nt: TGTGCCAGCAGTTTCCTAGCGGGGGGCGGAGAGACCCAGTACTTC; cdr3_aa: CASSFLAGGGETQYF
clone_size: NA; v_call: TRBV10-2; d_call: TRBD1; j_call: TRBJ1-2; cdr3_nt: TGCGCCAGCAGGGGGGACAGGGGCTATTATGGCTACACCTTC; cdr3_aa: CASRGDRGYYGYTF
clone_size: NA; v_call: TRBV4-3; d_call: TRBD2; j_call: TRBJ2-3; cdr3_nt: TGCGCCAGCAGCCAAGTTTACGGGGGGGCAACAGATACGCAGTATTTT; cdr3_aa: CASSQVYGGATDTQYF
clone_size: NA; v_call: TRBV6-5; d_call: NA; j_call: TRBJ2-2; cdr3_nt: TGTGCCAGCAGTCTCCAAGGACCAGCGGGCGGGGAGCTGTTTTTT; cdr3_aa: CASSLQGPAGGELFF
clone_size: NA; v_call: TRBV20-1; d_call: NA; j_call: TRBJ2-7; cdr3_nt: TGCAGTATCGGGTCTGGCCACGAGCAGTACTTC; cdr3_aa: CSIGSGHEQYF
clone_size: NA; v_call: TRBV6-5; d_call: TRBD1; j_call: TRBJ1-1; cdr3_nt: TGTGCCAGCAAAGGGACAGGGGGCACTGAAGCTTTCTTT; cdr3_aa: CASKGTGGTEAFF
clone_size: few; v_call: TRBV5-1; d_call: NA; j_call: TRBJ2-7; cdr3_nt: TGCGCCAGCAAAGCCCTCCCCTCGTCGGGATCCTACGAGCAGTACTTC; cdr3_aa: CASKALPSSGSYEQYF
clone_size: once; v_call: TRBV7-2; d_call: TRBD2; j_call: TRBJ2-7; cdr3_nt: TGTGCCAGCAGCTCACCGGGACTAGCGGGAGCCGAGCAGTACTTC; cdr3_aa: CASSSPGLAGAEQYF
clone_size: few; v_call: TRBV6-2/TRBV6-3; d_call: TRBD1; j_call: TRBJ2-7; cdr3_nt: TGTGCCAGCAGTTACGCAGGGGGCTCGAGGGAGCAGTACTTC; cdr3_aa: CASSYAGGSREQYF
clone_size: NA; v_call: TRBV10-3; d_call: NA; j_call: TRBJ1-3; cdr3_nt: TGTGCCATCAGTGAGAGGGGGATCTCTGGAAACACCATATATTTT; cdr3_aa: CAISERGISGNTIYF
clone_size: NA; v_call: TRBV5-8; d_call: TRBD1; j_call: TRBJ1-4; cdr3_nt: TGTGCCAGCAGCCGCATATTATCGACAGGGGTTAATGAAAAACTGTTTTTT; cdr3_aa: CASSRILSTGVNEKLFF
clone_size: NA; v_call: TRBV7-2; d_call: NA; j_call: TRBJ1-5; cdr3_nt: TGTGCCAGCAGCTTAGTCGGGGGGCTAGATCAGCCCCAGCATTTT; cdr3_aa: CASSLVGGLDQPQHF
clone_size: NA; v_call: TRBV7-9; d_call: TRBD1; j_call: TRBJ2-2; cdr3_nt: TGTGCCAGCAGCTCCCGGGGGACAGGGAACACCGGGGAGCTGTTTTTT; cdr3_aa: CASSSRGTGNTGELFF
clone_size: NA; v_call: TRBV11-2; d_call: TRBD1; j_call: TRBJ2-5; cdr3_nt: TGTGCCAGCAGCTTAGATTCAGGGGGCGGCTCCGGGACCCAGTACTTC; cdr3_aa: CASSLDSGGGSGTQYF